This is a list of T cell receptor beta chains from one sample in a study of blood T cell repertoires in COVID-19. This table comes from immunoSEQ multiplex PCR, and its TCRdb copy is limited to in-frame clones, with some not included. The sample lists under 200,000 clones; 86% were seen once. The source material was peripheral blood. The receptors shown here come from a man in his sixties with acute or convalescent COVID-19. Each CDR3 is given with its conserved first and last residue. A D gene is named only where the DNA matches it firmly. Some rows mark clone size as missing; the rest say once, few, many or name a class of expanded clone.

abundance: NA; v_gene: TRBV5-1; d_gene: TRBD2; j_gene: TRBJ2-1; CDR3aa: CASTRAGTSGRSYNEQFF; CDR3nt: TGCGCCAGCACTCGCGCGGGGACTAGCGGGAGGTCATACAATGAGCAGTTCTTC
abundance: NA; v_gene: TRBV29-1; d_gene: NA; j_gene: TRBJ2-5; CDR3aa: CSVQGAPNQETQYF; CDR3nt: TGCAGCGTTCAGGGTGCCCCGAACCAAGAGACCCAGTACTTC
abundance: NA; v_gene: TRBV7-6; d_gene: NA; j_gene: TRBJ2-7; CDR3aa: CASSLEVVGEQYF; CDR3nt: TGTGCCAGCAGCTTAGAGGTGGTCGGGGAGCAGTACTTC
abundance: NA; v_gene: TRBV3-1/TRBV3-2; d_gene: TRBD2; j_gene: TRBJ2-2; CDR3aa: CASRQREGNTGELFF; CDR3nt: TGTGCCAGCAGGCAGCGGGAGGGGAACACCGGGGAGCTGTTTTTT
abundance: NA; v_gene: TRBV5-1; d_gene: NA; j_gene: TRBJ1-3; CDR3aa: CASSRRMRMEGHGNTIYF; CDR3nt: TGCGCCAGCAGCAGGCGAATGAGGATGGAGGGCCATGGAAACACCATATATTTT
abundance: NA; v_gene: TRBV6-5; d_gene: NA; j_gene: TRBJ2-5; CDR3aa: CASNREYQETQYF; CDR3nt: TGTGCCAGCAACCGAGAGTACCAAGAGACCCAGTACTTC
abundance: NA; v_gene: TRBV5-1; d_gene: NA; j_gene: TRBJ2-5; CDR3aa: CASSLPEETQYF; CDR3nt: TGCGCCAGCAGCTTGCCGGAAGAGACCCAGTACTTC
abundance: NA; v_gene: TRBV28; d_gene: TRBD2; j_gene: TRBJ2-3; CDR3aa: CASSREGSTQYF; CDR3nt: TGTGCCAGCAGCAGGGAGGGTAGTACGCAGTATTTT
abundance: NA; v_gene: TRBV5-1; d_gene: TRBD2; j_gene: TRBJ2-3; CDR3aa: CASSLGKGLAGGPDTQYF; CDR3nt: TGCGCCAGCAGCTTGGGAAAGGGACTAGCGGGAGGGCCAGATACGCAGTATTTT
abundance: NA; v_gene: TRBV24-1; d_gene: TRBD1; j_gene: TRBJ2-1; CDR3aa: CATSDRQGKGSYNEQFF; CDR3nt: TGTGCCACCAGTGATAGACAGGGCAAGGGCTCCTACAATGAGCAGTTCTTC
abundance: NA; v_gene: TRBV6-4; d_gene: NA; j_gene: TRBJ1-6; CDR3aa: CASSAGSSSPLHF; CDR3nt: TGTGCCAGCAGTGCAGGGTCTTCTTCACCCCTCCACTTT
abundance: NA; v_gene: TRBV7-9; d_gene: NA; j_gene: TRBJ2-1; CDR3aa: CASSLAVYNEQFF; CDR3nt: TGTGCCAGCAGCTTAGCCGTTTACAATGAGCAGTTCTTC
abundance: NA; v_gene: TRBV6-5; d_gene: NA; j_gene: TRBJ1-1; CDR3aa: CASSVQGRNTEAFF; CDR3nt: TGTGCCAGCAGCGTACAGGGAAGAAACACTGAAGCTTTCTTT
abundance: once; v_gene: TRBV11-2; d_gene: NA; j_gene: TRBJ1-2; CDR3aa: CASSPGGSAYGYTF; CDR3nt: TGTGCCAGCAGCCCTGGGGGGTCCGCCTATGGCTACACCTTC
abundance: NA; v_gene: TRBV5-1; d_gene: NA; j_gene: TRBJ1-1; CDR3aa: CASSRLPPSTEAFF; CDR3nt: TGCGCCAGCAGCCGCCTTCCCCCGAGCACTGAAGCTTTCTTT
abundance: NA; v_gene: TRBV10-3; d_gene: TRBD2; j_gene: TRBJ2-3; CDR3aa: CAPTRGTSGRTQYF; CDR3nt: TGTGCCCCCACTAGGGGGACTAGCGGGAGAACGCAGTATTTT
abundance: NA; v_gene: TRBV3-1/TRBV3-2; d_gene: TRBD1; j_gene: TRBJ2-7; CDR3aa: CASSTTGDPGSYEQYF; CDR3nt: TGTGCCAGCAGTACCACAGGGGATCCGGGGTCCTACGAGCAGTACTTC
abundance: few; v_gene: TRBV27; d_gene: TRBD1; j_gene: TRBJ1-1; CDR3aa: CASTPQGWDTEAFF; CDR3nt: TGTGCCAGCACCCCACAGGGGTGGGACACTGAAGCTTTCTTT
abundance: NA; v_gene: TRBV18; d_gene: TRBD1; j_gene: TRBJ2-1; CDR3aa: CASSPGQFNEQFF; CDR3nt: TGTGCCAGCTCACCGGGACAGTTCAATGAGCAGTTCTTC
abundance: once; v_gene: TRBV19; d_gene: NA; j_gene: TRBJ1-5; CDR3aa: CASSATGTANQPQHF; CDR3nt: TGTGCCAGTAGCGCTACAGGGACCGCCAATCAGCCCCAGCATTTT
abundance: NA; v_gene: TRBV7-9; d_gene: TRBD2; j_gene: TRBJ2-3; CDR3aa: CASSVGLAGTDTQYF; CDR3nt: TGTGCCAGCAGCGTGGGACTAGCGGGCACAGATACGCAGTATTTT
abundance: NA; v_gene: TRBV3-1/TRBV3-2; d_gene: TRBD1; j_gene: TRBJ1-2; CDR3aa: CASSQTASTGVGGYTF; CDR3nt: TGTGCCAGCAGTCAGACAGCCTCAACAGGGGTTGGTGGCTACACCTTC
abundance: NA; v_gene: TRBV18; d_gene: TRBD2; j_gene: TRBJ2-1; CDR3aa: CASSRGVAGEVEQFF; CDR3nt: TGTGCCAGCTCACGCGGAGTAGCGGGAGAAGTAGAGCAGTTCTTC
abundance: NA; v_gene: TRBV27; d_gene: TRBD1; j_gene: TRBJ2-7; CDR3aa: CASSSRDRGGYEQYF; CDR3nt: TGTGCCAGCAGTTCTCGGGACAGGGGAGGATACGAGCAGTACTTC
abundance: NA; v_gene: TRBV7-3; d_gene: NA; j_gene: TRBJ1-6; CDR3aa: CASSGGDSNSPLHF; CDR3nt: TGTGCCAGCAGCGGCGGCGACTCTAATTCACCCCTCCACTTT
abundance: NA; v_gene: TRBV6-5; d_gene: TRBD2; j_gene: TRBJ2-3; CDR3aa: CARGLAGGGRDTQYF; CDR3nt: TGTGCCAGAGGACTAGCGGGAGGGGGGAGAGATACGCAGTATTTT